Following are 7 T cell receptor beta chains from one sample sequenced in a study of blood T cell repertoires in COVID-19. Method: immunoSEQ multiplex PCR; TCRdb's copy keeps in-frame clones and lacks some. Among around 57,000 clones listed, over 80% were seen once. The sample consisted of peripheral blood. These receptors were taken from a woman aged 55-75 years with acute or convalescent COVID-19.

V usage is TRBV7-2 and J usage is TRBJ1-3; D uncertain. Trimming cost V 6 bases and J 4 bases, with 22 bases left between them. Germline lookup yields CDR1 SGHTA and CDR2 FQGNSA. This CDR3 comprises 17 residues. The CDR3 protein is CASSLFTALGGGNTIYF. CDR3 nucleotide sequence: TGTGCCAGCAGTTTATTCACAGCACTTGGTGGGGGAAACACCATATATTTT. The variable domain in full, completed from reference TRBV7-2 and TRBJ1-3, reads GAGVSQSPSNKVTEKGKDVELRCDPISGHTALYWYRQSLGQGLEFLIYFQGNSAPDKSGLPSDRFSAERTGGSVSTLTIQRTQQEDSAVYLCASSLFTALGGGNTIYFGEGSWLTVV.

The DNA for the CDR3 is TGTGCCAGCAGCTTGGGGACTAGCGGGGGAGGGCTGTTCTTC. Residues: CASSLGTSGGGLFF. The chain is built from TRBV9 and TRBJ2-1, with 14 bases that match TRBD2. This CDR3 region has 14 residues. CDR1 and CDR2 from the germline V gene are SGDLS and YYNGEE. V shed 4 bases and J 15 bases; nucleotides not matched to a gene: 9.

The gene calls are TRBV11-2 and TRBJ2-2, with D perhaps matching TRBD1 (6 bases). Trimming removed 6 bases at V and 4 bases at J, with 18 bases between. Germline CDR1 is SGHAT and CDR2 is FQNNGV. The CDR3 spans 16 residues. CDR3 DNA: TGTGCCAGCAGACCCGCCGGGACAAGGGCCACCGGGGAGCTGTTTTTT. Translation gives CASRPAGTRATGELFF.

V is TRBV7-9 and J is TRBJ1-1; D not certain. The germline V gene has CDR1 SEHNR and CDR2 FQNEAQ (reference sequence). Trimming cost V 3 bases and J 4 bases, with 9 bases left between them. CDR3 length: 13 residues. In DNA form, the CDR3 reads TGTGCCAGCAGCTTCGGTAGTGGCACTGAAGCTTTCTTT. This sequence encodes CASSFGSGTEAFF.

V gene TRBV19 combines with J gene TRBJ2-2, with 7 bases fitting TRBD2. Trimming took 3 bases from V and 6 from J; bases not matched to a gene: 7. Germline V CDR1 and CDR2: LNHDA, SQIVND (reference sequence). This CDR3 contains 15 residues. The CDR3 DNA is TGTGCCAGTAGTATCCTCCGGACTAGTTCCGGGGAGCTGTTTTTT. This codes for CASSILRTSSGELFF.

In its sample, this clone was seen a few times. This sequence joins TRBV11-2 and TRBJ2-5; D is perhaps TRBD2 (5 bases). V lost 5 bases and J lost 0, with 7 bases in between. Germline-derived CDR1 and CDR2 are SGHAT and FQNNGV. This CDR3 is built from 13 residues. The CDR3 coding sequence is TGTGCCAGCAGCCCGGGGTACCAAGAGACCCAGTACTTC. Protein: CASSPGYQETQYF.

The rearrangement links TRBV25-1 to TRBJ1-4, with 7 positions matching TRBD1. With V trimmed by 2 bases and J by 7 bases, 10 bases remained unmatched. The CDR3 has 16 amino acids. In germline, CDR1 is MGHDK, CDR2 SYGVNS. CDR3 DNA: TGTGCCAGCAGTGAAGATGACAGGGAGCCGCCTGAAAAACTGTTTTTT. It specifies CASSEDDREPPEKLFF.